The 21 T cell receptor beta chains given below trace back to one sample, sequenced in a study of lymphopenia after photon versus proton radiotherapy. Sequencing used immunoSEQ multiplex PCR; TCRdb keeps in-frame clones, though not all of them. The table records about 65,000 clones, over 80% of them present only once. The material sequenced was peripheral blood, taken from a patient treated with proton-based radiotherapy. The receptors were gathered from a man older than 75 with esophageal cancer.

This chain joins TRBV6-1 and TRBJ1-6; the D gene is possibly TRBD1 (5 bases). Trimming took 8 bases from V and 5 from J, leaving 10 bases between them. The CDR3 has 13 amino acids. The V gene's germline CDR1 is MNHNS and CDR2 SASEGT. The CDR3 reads CASEQENNSPLHF. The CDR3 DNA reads TGTGCCAGCGAACAGGAAAATAATTCACCCCTCCACTTT.

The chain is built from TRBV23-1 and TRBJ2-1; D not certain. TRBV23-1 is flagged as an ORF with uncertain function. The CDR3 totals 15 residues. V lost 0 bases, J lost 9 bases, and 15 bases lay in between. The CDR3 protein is CASSQSDSAWGEQFF. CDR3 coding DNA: TGCGCCAGCAGTCAATCGGATTCGGCATGGGGTGAGCAGTTCTTC.

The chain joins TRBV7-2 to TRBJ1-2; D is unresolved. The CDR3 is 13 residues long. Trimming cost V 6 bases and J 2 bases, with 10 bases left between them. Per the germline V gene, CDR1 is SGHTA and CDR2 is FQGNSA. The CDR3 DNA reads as TGTGCCAGCAGTATAGGAGCCAACTATGGCTACACCTTC. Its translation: CASSIGANYGYTF.

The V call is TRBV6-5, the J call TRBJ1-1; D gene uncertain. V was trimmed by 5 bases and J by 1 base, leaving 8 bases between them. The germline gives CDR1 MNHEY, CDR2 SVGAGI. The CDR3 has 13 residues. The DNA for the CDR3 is TGTGCCAGCAGTCGCCTAAGGAACACTGAAGCTTTCTTT. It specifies CASSRLRNTEAFF.

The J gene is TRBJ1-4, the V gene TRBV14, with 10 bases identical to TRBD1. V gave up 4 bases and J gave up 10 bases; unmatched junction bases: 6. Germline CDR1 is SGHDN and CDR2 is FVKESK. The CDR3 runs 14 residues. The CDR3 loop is CASSPTRTGGKLFF. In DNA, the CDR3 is TGTGCCAGCAGCCCCACGCGGACAGGGGGAAAACTGTTTTTT. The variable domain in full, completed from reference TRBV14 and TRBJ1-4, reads EAGVTQFPSHSVIEKGQTVTLRCDPISGHDNLYWYRRVMGKEIKFLLHFVKESKQDESGMPNNRFLAERTGGTYSTLKVQPAELEDSGVYFCASSPTRTGGKLFFGSGTQLSVL.

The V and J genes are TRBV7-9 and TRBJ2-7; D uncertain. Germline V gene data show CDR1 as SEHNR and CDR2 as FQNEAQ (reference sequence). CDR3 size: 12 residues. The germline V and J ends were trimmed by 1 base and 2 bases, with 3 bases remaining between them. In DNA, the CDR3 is TGTGCCAGCAGCTTAGTCCCCTACGAGCAGTACTTC. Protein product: CASSLVPYEQYF.

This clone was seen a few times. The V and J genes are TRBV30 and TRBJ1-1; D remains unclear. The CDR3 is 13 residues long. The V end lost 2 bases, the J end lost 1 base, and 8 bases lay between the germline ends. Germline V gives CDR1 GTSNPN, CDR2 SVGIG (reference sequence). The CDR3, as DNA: TGTGCCTGGAGTACCTTAACGAACACTGAAGCTTTCTTT. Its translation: CAWSTLTNTEAFF.

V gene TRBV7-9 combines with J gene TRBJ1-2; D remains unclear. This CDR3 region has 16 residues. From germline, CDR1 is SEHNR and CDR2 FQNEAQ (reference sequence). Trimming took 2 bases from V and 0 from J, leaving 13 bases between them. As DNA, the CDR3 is TGTGCCAGCAGCTTACCGGCAGATTCTTCTAACTATGGCTACACCTTC. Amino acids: CASSLPADSSNYGYTF.

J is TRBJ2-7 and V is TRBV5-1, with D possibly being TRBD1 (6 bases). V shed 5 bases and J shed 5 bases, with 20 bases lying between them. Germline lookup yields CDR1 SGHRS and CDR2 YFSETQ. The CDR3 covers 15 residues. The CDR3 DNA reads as TGCGCCAGCAGTACCTCTCCGCAGGGGAAAAACGAGCAGTACTTC. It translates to CASSTSPQGKNEQYF.

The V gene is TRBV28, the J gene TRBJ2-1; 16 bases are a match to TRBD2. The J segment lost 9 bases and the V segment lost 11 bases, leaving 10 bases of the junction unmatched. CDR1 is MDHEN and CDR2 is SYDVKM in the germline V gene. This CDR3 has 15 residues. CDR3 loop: CAGGLAGGRFSEQFF. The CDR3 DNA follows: TGTGCCGGGGGACTAGCGGGAGGGCGATTCAGTGAGCAGTTCTTC. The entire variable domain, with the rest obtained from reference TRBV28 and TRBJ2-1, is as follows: DVKVTQSSRYLVKRTGEKVFLECVQDMDHENMFWYRQDPGLGLRLIYFSYDVKMKEKGDIPEGYSVSREKKERFSLILESASTNQTSMYLCAGGLAGGRFSEQFFGPGTRLTVL.

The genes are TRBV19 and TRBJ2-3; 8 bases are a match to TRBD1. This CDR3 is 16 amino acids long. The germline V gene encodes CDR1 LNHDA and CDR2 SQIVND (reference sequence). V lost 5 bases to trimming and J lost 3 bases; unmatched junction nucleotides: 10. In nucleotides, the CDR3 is TGTGCCAGTAGTGTCTTCAGGGGGCCGGCGACAGATACGCAGTATTTT. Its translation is CASSVFRGPATDTQYF.

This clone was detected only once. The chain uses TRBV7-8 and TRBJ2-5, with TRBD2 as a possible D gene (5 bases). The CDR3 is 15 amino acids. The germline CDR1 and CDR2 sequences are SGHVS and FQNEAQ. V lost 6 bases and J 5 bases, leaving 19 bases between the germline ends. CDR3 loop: CASSQWADPGETQYF. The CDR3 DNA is TGTGCCAGCAGTCAGTGGGCAGACCCGGGGGAGACCCAGTACTTC.

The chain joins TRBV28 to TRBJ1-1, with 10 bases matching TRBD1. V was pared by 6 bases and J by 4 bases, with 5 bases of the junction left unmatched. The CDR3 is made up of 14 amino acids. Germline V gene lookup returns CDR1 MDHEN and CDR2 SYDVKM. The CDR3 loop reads CASSLGTGATEAFF. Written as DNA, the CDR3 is TGTGCCAGCAGCCTCGGGACAGGGGCCACTGAAGCTTTCTTT.

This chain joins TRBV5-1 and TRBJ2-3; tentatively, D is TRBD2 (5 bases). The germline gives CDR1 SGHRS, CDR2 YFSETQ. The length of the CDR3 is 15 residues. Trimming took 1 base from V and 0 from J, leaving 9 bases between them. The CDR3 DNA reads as TGCGCCAGCAGCTTGAACGGCGGGAGCACAGATACGCAGTATTTT. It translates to CASSLNGGSTDTQYF.

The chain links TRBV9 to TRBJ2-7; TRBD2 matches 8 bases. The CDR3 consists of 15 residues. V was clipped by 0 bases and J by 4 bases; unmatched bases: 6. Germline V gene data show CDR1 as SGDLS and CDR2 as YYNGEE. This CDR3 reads CASSVAGGPEYEQYF. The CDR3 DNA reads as TGTGCCAGCAGCGTAGCGGGAGGGCCCGAGTACGAGCAGTACTTC.

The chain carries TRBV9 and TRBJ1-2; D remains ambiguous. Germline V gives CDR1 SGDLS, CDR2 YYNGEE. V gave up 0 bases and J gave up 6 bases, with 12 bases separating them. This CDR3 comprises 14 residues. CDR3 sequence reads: CASSVASGFDGYTF. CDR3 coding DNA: TGTGCCAGCAGCGTAGCGTCGGGGTTCGATGGCTACACCTTC.

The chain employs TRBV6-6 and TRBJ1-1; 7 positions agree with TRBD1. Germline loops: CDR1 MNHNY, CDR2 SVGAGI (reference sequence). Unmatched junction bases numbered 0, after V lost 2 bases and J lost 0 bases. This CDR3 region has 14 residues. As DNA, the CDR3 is TGTGCCAGCAGTTACGGGACAGTGAACACTGAAGCTTTCTTT. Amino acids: CASSYGTVNTEAFF.

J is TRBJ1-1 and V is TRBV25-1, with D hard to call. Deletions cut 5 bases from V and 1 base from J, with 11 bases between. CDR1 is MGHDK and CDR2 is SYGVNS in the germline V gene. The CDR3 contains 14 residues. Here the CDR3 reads CASSSRVGNTEAFF. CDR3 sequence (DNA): TGTGCCAGCAGTTCGCGGGTTGGGAACACTGAAGCTTTCTTT.

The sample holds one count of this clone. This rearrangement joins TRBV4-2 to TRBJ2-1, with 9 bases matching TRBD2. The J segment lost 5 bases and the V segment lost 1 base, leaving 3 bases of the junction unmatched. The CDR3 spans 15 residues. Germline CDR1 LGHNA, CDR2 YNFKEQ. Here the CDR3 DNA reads TGTGCCAGCAGCCAAGGCGGGGGGGGCCACAATGAGCAGTTCTTC. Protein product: CASSQGGGGHNEQFF.

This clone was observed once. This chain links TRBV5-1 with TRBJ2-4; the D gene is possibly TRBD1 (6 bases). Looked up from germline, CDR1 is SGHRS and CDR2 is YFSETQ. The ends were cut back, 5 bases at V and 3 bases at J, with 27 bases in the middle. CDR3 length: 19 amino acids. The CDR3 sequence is CASRPYPRGDFEYKNIQYF. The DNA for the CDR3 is TGCGCCAGCAGACCGTATCCCAGGGGCGATTTTGAATACAAAAACATTCAGTACTTC.

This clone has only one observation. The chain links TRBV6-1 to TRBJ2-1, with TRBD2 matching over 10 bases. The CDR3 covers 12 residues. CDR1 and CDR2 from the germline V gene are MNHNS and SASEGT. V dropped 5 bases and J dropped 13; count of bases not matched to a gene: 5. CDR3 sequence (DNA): TGTGCCAGCAGTTCCACTAGCGGGGTTCAGTTCTTC. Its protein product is CASSSTSGVQFF.